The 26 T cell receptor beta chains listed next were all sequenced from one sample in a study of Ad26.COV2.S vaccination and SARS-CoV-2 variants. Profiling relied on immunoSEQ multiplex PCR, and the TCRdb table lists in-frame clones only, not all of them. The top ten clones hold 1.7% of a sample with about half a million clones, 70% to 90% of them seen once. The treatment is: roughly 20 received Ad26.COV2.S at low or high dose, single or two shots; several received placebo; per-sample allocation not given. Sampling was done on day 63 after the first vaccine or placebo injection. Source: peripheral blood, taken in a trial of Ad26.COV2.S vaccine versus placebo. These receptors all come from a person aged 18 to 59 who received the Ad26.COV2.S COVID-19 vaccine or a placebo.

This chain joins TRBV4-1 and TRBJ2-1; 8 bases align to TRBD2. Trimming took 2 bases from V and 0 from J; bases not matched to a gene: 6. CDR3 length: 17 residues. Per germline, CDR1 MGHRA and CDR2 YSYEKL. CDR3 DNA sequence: TGCGCCAGCAGCCAACCGATTAGCGGGAACTCCTACAATGAGCAGTTCTTC. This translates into CASSQPISGNSYNEQFF.

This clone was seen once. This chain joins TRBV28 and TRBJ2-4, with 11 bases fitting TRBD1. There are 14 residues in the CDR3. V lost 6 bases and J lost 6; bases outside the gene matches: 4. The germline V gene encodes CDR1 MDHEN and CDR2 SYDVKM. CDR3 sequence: CASRDRGPPNIQYF. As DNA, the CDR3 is TGTGCCAGCAGGGACAGGGGGCCCCCAAACATTCAGTACTTC.

In DNA, the CDR3 is TGTGCCAGCAGAAACCAAGGCTCCTATAATTCACCCCTCCACTTT. This gives the protein CASRNQGSYNSPLHF. V is TRBV7-2 and J is TRBJ1-6; D ambiguous. The CDR3 loop spans 15 amino acids. From germline, CDR1 is SGHTA and CDR2 FQGNSA. The V end was cut by 6 bases, the J end by 0 bases, with 9 bases between.

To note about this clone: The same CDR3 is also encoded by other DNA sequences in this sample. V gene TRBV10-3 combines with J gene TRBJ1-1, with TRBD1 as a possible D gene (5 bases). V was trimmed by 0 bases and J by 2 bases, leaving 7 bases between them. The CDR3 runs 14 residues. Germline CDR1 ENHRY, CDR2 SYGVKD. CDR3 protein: CAISESGGNTEAFF. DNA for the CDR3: TGTGCCATCAGTGAGTCTGGGGGAAACACTGAAGCTTTCTTT.

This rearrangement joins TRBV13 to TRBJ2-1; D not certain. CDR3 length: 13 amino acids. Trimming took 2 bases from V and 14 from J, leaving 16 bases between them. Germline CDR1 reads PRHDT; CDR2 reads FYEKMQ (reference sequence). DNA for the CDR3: TGTGCCAGCAGCTTATCGGCGGACGCAACCGAGTTCTTC. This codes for CASSLSADATEFF.

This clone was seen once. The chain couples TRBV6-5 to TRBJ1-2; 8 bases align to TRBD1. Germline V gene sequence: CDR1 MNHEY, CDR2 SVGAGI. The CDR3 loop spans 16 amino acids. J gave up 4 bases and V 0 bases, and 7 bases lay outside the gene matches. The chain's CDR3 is CASSYSSQGAGYGYTF. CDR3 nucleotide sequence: TGTGCCAGCAGTTACTCGAGCCAGGGGGCGGGCTATGGCTACACCTTC.

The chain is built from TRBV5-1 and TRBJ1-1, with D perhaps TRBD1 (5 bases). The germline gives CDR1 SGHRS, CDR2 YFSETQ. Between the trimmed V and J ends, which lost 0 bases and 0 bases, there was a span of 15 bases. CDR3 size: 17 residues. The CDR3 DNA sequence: TGCGCCAGCAGCTTGGCCGGAACAGGACTCATGAACACTGAAGCTTTCTTT. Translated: CASSLAGTGLMNTEAFF.

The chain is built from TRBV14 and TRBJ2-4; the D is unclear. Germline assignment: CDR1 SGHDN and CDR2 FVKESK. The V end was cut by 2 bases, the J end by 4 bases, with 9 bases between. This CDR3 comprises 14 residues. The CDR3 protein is CASSQPTGKNIQYF. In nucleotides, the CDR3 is TGTGCCAGCAGCCAACCAACCGGGAAAAACATTCAGTACTTC. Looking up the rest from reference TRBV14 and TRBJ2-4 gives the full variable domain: EAGVTQFPSHSVIEKGQTVTLRCDPISGHDNLYWYRRVMGKEIKFLLHFVKESKQDESGMPNNRFLAERTGGTYSTLKVQPAELEDSGVYFCASSQPTGKNIQYFGAGTRLSVL.

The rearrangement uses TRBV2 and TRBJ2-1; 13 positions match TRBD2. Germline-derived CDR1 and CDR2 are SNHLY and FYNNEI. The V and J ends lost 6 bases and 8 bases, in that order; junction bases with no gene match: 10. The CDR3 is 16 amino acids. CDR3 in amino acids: CASRERTSGGAYEQFF. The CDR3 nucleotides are TGTGCCAGCAGGGAACGAACTAGCGGGGGGGCATATGAGCAGTTCTTC.

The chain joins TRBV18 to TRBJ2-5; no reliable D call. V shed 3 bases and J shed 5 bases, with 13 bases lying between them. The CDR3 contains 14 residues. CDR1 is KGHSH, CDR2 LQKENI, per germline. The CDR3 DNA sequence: TGTGCCAGCTCACCGCAGTCGGAGAAGGAGACCCAGTACTTC. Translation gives CASSPQSEKETQYF.

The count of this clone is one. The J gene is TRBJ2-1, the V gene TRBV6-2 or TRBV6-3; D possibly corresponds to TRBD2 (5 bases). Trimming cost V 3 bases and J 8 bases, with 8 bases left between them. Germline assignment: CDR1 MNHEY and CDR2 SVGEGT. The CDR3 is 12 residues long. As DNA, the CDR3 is TGTGCCAGCAGTTATGACGGGGATGAGCAGTTCTTC. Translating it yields CASSYDGDEQFF.

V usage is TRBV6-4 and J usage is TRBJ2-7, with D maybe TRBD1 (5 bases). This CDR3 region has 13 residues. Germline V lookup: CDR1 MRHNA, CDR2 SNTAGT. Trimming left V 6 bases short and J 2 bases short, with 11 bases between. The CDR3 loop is CASRDSHPYEQYF. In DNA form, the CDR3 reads TGTGCCAGCAGAGACAGTCATCCCTACGAGCAGTACTTC.

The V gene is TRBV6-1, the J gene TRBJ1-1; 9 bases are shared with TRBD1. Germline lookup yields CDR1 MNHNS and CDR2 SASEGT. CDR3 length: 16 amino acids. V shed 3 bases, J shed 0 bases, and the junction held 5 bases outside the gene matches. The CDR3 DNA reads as TGTGCCAGCAGTGATCGGACAGGGGCAGTGAACACTGAAGCTTTCTTT. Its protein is CASSDRTGAVNTEAFF.

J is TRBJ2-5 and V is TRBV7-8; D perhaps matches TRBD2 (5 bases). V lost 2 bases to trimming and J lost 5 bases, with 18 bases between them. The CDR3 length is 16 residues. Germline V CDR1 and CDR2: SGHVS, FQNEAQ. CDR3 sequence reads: CASSLRITGSGETQYF. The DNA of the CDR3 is TGTGCCAGCAGCTTACGAATTACGGGGTCGGGGGAGACCCAGTACTTC.

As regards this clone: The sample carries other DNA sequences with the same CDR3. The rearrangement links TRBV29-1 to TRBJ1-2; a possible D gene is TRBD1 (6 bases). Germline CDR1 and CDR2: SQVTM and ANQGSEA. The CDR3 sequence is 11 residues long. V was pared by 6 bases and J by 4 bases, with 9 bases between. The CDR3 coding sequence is TGCAGCGTAGGGGGAACCTATGGCTACACCTTC. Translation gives CSVGGTYGYTF. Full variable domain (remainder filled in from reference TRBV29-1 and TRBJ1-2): SAVISQKPSRDICQRGTSLTIQCQVDSQVTMMFWYRQQPGQSLTLIATANQGSEATYESGFVIDKFPISRPNLTFSTLTVSNMSPEDSSIYLCSVGGTYGYTFGSGTRLTVV.

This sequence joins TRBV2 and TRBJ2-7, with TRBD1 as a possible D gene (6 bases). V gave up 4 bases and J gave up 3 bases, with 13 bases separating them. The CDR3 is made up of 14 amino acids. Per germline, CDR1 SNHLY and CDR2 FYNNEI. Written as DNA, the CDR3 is TGTGCCAGCAGTGTCGGGACACTCTACTACGAGCAGTACTTC. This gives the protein CASSVGTLYYEQYF. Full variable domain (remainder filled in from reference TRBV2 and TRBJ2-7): EPEVTQTPSHQVTQMGQEVILRCVPISNHLYFYWYRQILGQKVEFLVSFYNNEISEKSEIFDDQFSVERPDGSNFTLKIRSTKLEDSAMYFCASSVGTLYYEQYFGPGTRLTVT.

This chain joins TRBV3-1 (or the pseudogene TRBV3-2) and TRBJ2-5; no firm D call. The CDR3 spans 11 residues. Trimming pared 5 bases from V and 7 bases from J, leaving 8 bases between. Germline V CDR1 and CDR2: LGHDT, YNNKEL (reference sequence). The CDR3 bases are TGTGCCAGCAGCACCGACTGGACCCAGTACTTC. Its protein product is CASSTDWTQYF.

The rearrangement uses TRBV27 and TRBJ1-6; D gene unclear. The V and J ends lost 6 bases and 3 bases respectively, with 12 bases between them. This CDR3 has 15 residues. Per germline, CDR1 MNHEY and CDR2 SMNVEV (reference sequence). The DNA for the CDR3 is TGTGCCAGCAGAGCCCCACGGCTCTATAATTCACCCCTCCACTTT. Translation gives CASRAPRLYNSPLHF.

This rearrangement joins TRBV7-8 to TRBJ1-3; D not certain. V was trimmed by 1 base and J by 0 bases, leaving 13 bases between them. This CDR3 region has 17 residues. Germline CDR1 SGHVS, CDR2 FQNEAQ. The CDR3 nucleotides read TGTGCCAGCAGCTTAGTGTTTTCCGAAAGCTCTGGAAACACCATATATTTT. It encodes CASSLVFSESSGNTIYF.

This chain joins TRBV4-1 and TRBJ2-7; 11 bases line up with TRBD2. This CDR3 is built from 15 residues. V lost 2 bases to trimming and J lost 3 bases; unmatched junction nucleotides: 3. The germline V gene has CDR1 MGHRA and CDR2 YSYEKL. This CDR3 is CASSQTGTSGYEQYF. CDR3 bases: TGCGCCAGCAGCCAAACCGGGACTAGCGGCTACGAGCAGTACTTC.

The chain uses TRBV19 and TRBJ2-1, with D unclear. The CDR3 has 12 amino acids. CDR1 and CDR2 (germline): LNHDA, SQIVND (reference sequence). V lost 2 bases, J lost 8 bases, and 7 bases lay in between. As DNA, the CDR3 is TGTGCCAGTAGTATAAGGCGCGATGAGCAGTTCTTC. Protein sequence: CASSIRRDEQFF. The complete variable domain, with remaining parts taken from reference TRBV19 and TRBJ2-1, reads DGGITQSPKYLFRKEGQNVTLSCEQNLNHDAMYWYRQDPGQGLRLIYYSQIVNDFQKGDIAEGYSVSREKKESFPLTVTSAQKNPTAFYLCASSIRRDEQFFGPGTRLTVL.

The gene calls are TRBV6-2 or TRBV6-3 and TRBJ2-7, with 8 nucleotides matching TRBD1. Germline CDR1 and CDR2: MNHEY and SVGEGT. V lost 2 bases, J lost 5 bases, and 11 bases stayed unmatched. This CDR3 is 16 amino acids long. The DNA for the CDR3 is TGTGCCAGCAGTTACGAACGAGGGGGACAGGAGGACGAGCAGTACTTC. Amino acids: CASSYERGGQEDEQYF.

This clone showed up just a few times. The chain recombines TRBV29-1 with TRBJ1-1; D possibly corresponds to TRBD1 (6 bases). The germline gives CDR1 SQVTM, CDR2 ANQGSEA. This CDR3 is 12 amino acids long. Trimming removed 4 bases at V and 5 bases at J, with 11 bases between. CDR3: CSVVQGLTEAFF. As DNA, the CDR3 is TGCAGCGTTGTTCAGGGGCTGACTGAAGCTTTCTTT.

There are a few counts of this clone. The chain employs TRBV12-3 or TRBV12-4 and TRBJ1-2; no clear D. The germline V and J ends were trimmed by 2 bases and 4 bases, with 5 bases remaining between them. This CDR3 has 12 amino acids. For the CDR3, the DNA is TGTGCCAGCAGTTTACGGGGCTATGGCTACACCTTC. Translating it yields CASSLRGYGYTF.

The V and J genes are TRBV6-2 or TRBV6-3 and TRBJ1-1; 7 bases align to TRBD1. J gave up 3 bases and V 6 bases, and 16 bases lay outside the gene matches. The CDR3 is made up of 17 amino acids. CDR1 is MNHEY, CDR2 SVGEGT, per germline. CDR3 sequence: CASSLLGTALIYTEAFF. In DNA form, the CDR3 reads TGTGCCAGCAGCCTACTCGGGACAGCGTTAATTTACACTGAAGCTTTCTTT.

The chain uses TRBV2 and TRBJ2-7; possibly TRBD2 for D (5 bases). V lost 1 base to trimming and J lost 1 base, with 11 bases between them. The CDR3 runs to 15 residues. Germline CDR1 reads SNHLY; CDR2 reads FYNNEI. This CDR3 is CASSEGTLNSYEQYF. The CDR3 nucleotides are TGTGCCAGCAGTGAAGGGACTCTCAATTCCTACGAGCAGTACTTC.